These 16 T cell receptor beta chains came from one sample sequenced in a study of shared clonotypes between healthy human individuals. The protocol was immunoSEQ multiplex PCR, while the TCRdb copy is restricted to in-frame clones and leaves out a portion. The table records a few million clones, 95% of them present only once. Input material: naive CD4+ T cells sorted from blood. Noted subset: CD45RA+ positively selected. All receptors come from a man younger than 35 in good health.

The chain employs TRBV7-9 and TRBJ2-1; possibly TRBD1 or TRBD2 for D (5 bases each). The V end lost 8 bases, the J end lost 2 bases, and 10 bases lay between the germline ends. Germline assignment: CDR1 SEHNR and CDR2 FQNEAQ (reference sequence). The CDR3 length is 13 residues. The CDR3 reads CASGQGAYNEQFF. CDR3 sequence (DNA): TGTGCCAGCGGGCAGGGAGCCTACAATGAGCAGTTCTTC.

The chain joins TRBV6-5 to TRBJ2-3, with 7 bases identical to TRBD2. This CDR3 has 14 residues. Germline-derived CDR1 and CDR2 are MNHEY and SVGAGI. Germline trimming cut 6 bases from V and 1 base from J; bases unmatched to any gene: 4. Here the CDR3 reads CASSRGVGTDTQYF. The CDR3 bases are TGTGCCAGCAGCCGGGGGGTGGGCACAGATACGCAGTATTTT.

The genes are TRBV18 and TRBJ1-2; 7 bases fit TRBD1. The CDR3 runs 16 residues. Germline CDR1 and CDR2: KGHSH and LQKENI. With 3 bases clipped from V and 4 bases from J, the junction kept 11 bases outside the gene matches. This CDR3 reads CASSPQPGDRAYGYTF. The CDR3 DNA sequence: TGTGCCAGCTCACCCCAACCCGGAGACAGGGCCTATGGCTACACCTTC.

This clone was recorded only once. This sequence joins TRBV7-3 and TRBJ1-2, with a tentative D call TRBD1 (5 bases). Trimming shortened V by 3 bases and J by 5 bases, and 10 bases separated the two germline ends. CDR1 is SGHTA and CDR2 is FQGTGA in the germline V gene. This CDR3 contains 13 residues. CDR3 DNA sequence: TGTGCCAGCAGCTTTTCACCAGGGTATGGCTACACCTTC. Translation gives CASSFSPGYGYTF. The full variable domain, rest sourced from reference TRBV7-3 and TRBJ1-2, is GAGVSQTPSNKVTEKGKYVELRCDPISGHTALYWYRQSLGQGPEFLIYFQGTGAADDSGLPNDRFFAVRPEGSVSTLKIQRTERGDSAVYLCASSFSPGYGYTFGSGTRLTVV.

The genes are TRBV6-6 and TRBJ1-2; 7 bases fit TRBD1. The CDR3 contains 12 residues. J gave up 8 bases and V 5 bases, and 5 bases lay outside the gene matches. Looked up from germline, CDR1 is MNHNY and CDR2 is SVGAGI (reference sequence). Here the CDR3 reads CASSLTGVGYTF. In DNA, the CDR3 is TGTGCCAGCAGTCTTACAGGGGTGGGCTACACCTTC.

This chain connects TRBV5-4 to TRBJ2-7, with TRBD2 identical over 11 bases. With V trimmed by 4 bases and J by 2 bases, 8 bases remained unmatched. This CDR3 comprises 16 residues. The V gene's germline CDR1 is SGHNT and CDR2 YYREEE (reference sequence). The CDR3 loop is CASSPGLAGGPYEQYF. The CDR3 region has the DNA TGTGCCAGCAGCCCCGGGCTAGCGGGAGGACCCTACGAGCAGTACTTC.

With respect to this clone: Different DNA sequences within this sample yield the same CDR3. The chain uses TRBV20-1 and TRBJ2-5, with D unclear. With 3 bases removed from V and 8 bases from J, the gap between germline ends came to 7 bases. The length of the CDR3 is 10 residues. Per the germline V gene, CDR1 is DFQATT and CDR2 is SNEGSKA (reference sequence). CDR3 sequence: CSARGGTQYF. The CDR3 coding sequence is TGCAGTGCTAGGGGTGGAACCCAGTACTTC.

On this clone itself: Different DNA sequences within this sample yield the same CDR3. The chain combines TRBV5-1 with TRBJ1-1; D remains unclear. The CDR3 contains 12 residues. The germline V gene encodes CDR1 SGHRS and CDR2 YFSETQ. Between the trimmed V and J ends, which lost 1 base and 3 bases, there was a span of 4 bases. In nucleotides, the CDR3 is TGCGCCAGCAGCTTGACAGACACTGAAGCTTTCTTT. Its translation is CASSLTDTEAFF.

The V and J genes are TRBV18 and TRBJ1-5; perhaps TRBD1 as D (6 bases). The CDR3 runs to 15 residues. The germline V gene encodes CDR1 KGHSH and CDR2 LQKENI. Trimming cost V 4 bases and J 3 bases, with 13 bases left between them. CDR3 nucleotide sequence: TGTGCCAGCTCACTTCTTACAGGGTTCAATCAGCCCCAGCATTTT. Translating it yields CASSLLTGFNQPQHF. Variable domain in full (rest from reference TRBV18 and TRBJ1-5): NAGVMQNPRHLVRRRGQEARLRCSPMKGHSHVYWYRQLPEEGLKFMVYLQKENIIDESGMPKERFSAEFPKEGPSILRIQQVVRGDSAAYFCASSLLTGFNQPQHFGDGTRLSIL.

The chain links TRBV29-1 to TRBJ2-2; TRBD2 matches at 7 bases. Looked up from germline, CDR1 is SQVTM and CDR2 is ANQGSEA. J was trimmed by 0 bases and V by 7 bases; bases with no gene match: 5. The length of the CDR3 is 14 residues. CDR3 nucleotides: TGCAGCGCCAGCGGGAACGCGAACACCGGGGAGCTGTTTTTT. It codes for CSASGNANTGELFF.

This chain links TRBV6-5 with TRBJ1-2, with 8 bases identical to TRBD1. The V gene's germline CDR1 is MNHEY and CDR2 SVGAGI. This CDR3 spans 14 amino acids. V was pared by 4 bases and J by 3 bases, with 4 bases of the junction left unmatched. This CDR3 reads CASSLTGDHYGYTF. The CDR3 DNA reads as TGTGCCAGCAGTTTGACAGGGGATCACTATGGCTACACCTTC.

The chain uses TRBV10-1 and TRBJ2-5; tentative D call: TRBD1 (6 bases). The ends were cut back, 2 bases at V and 3 bases at J, with 16 bases in the middle. The CDR3 spans 16 residues. CDR1 and CDR2 from the germline V gene are WNHNN and SYGVQD (reference sequence). The CDR3, as DNA: TGCGCCAGCAGTGAGAACAGGGCCGAACTGAAAGAGACCCAGTACTTC. Encoded protein: CASSENRAELKETQYF.

The rearrangement joins TRBV18 to TRBJ1-2, with 8 bases fitting TRBD1. CDR3 length equals 12 residues. The V segment lost 5 bases and the J segment 8 bases; nucleotides outside the gene matches: 4. Germline lookup yields CDR1 KGHSH and CDR2 LQKENI. The CDR3 DNA is TGTGCCAGCTCAGACAGGGGTGGAGGCTACACCTTC. Translating it yields CASSDRGGGYTF.

The V and J genes are TRBV7-6 and TRBJ1-5; D is perhaps TRBD1 (5 bases). This CDR3 spans 13 amino acids. Deletions cut 4 bases from V and 7 bases from J, with 11 bases between. Germline V CDR1 and CDR2: SGHVS, FNYEAQ. CDR3 loop: CASSWGGEQPQHF. The DNA of the CDR3 is TGTGCCAGCAGCTGGGGGGGGGAGCAGCCCCAGCATTTT. The complete variable domain, with remaining parts taken from reference TRBV7-6 and TRBJ1-5, reads GAGVSQSPRYKVTKRGQDVALRCDPISGHVSLYWYRQALGQGPEFLTYFNYEAQQDKSGLPNDRFSAERPEGSISTLTIQRTEQRDSAMYRCASSWGGEQPQHFGDGTRLSIL.

The J gene is TRBJ1-3, the V gene TRBV9; no definite D call. This CDR3 region has 13 residues. V was trimmed by 0 bases and J by 3 bases, leaving 4 bases between them. From germline, CDR1 is SGDLS and CDR2 YYNGEE. This CDR3 is CASSVADGNTIYF. CDR3 bases: TGTGCCAGCAGCGTAGCCGATGGAAACACCATATATTTT.

This sequence joins TRBV7-9 and TRBJ1-4; 9 bases match TRBD1. The CDR3 sequence is 15 residues long. Trimming removed 5 bases from V and 5 bases from J; junction bases left unmatched: 6. Germline V gene sequence: CDR1 SEHNR, CDR2 FQNEAQ (reference sequence). CDR3 coding DNA: TGTGCCAGCAGCAGAAGACAGGGGGGAAATGAAAAACTGTTTTTT. This gives the protein CASSRRQGGNEKLFF. Looking up the rest from reference TRBV7-9 and TRBJ1-4 gives the full variable domain: DTGVSQNPRHKITKRGQNVTFRCDPISEHNRLYWYRQTLGQGPEFLTYFQNEAQLEKSRLLSDRFSAERPKGSFSTLEIQRTEQGDSAMYLCASSRRQGGNEKLFFGSGTQLSVL.